The 21 T cell receptor beta chains presented below share a single source sample, sequenced in a study of vaccination and CD4 T cells after COVID-19. The Oncomine TCR Beta short-read assay was what sequenced the DNA obtained from cultured CD4+ T cells. TCRdb passed the PCR reads through MiXCR, listing each CDR3 protein once. Here the sample spans fewer than 25,000 distinct CDR3 sequences, about a third being singletons. Their antigens remain unidentified. The sample's time point: late sampling 161 to 241 days after vaccination in three convalescent patients. Treatment: approximately nine-day PBMC culture with coronavirus spike peptide pools or control peptides (ViraFEST assay). Sample: CD4+ T cells from blood, cultured in vitro, taken about 7 months after SARS-CoV-2 vaccination. The receptor set was obtained from a human donor who had recovered from COVID-19.

The rearrangement uses TRBV19 and TRBJ1-5; D gene ambiguous. Germline V lookup: CDR1 LNHDA, CDR2 SQIVND (reference sequence). This CDR3 spans 16 amino acids. The germline V and J ends were trimmed by 2 bases and 0 bases, with 11 bases remaining between them. CDR3 protein: CASSIRAGNSNQPQHF. The CDR3 DNA is TGTGCCAGTAGTATACGCGCTGGGAATAGCAATCAGCCCCAGCATTTT.

This clonotype turned up a few times. This chain connects TRBV6-4 to TRBJ2-3, with a tentative D call TRBD2 (5 bases). With 4 bases removed from V and 3 bases from J, the gap between germline ends came to 14 bases. The CDR3 covers 15 residues. Germline V CDR1 and CDR2: MRHNA, SNTAGT. The CDR3, as DNA: TGTGCCAGCAGTGCCTCGACCAGCGGAACAGATACGCAGTATTTT. Amino acid sequence: CASSASTSGTDTQYF.

This clonotype turned up a few times. The chain joins TRBV15 to TRBJ2-5; D gene ambiguous. V gave up 1 base and J gave up 2 bases, with 8 bases separating them. CDR1 is LNHNV, CDR2 YYDKDF, per germline (reference sequence). This CDR3 has 14 amino acids. CDR3 residues: CATSRGRVQETQYF. The CDR3 region has the DNA TGTGCCACCAGCAGAGGACGGGTGCAAGAGACCCAGTACTTC.

The chain carries TRBV5-4 and TRBJ2-2; maybe TRBD2 (5 bases). V lost 4 bases to trimming and J lost 1 base, with 14 bases between them. CDR1 and CDR2 (germline): SGHNT, YYREEE (reference sequence). The CDR3 covers 16 residues. The CDR3 region has the DNA TGTGCCAGCAGCCCCCGAGGGTGGGGGAACACCGGGGAGCTGTTTTTT. Translation: CASSPRGWGNTGELFF.

This chain uses TRBV7-9 with TRBJ2-3; D gene ambiguous. The germline V gene has CDR1 SEHNR and CDR2 FQNEAQ (reference sequence). V lost 8 bases and J 0 bases, leaving 18 bases between the germline ends. This CDR3 is 16 amino acids long. The chain's CDR3 is CASQPSELISTDTQYF. The DNA for the CDR3 is TGTGCCAGCCAACCGTCGGAACTAATCAGCACAGATACGCAGTATTTT. Full variable domain (missing parts from reference TRBV7-9 and TRBJ2-3): DTGVSQNPRHKITKRGQNVTFRCDPISEHNRLYWYRQTLGQGPEFLTYFQNEAQLEKSRLLSDRFSAERPKGSFSTLEIQRTEQGDSAMYLCASQPSELISTDTQYFGPGTRLTVL.

The chain links TRBV6-1 to TRBJ2-1; D is possibly TRBD1 (5 bases). From germline, CDR1 is MNHNS and CDR2 SASEGT. Trimming stripped 10 bases from V and 10 bases from J, with 17 bases between. The CDR3 is made up of 12 amino acids. CDR3 sequence (DNA): TGTGCCACCACACGATCAGGGCTCGAGCAGTTCTTC. This sequence encodes CATTRSGLEQFF.

The CDR3 protein is CSARPTSGRLDTQYF. Written as DNA, the CDR3 is TGCAGTGCTAGACCGACTAGCGGGAGGTTGGATACGCAGTATTTT. V and J are TRBV20-1 and TRBJ2-3, with 13 bases aligning to TRBD2. V dropped 2 bases and J dropped 6; count of bases not matched to a gene: 5. This CDR3 contains 15 residues. In germline, CDR1 is DFQATT, CDR2 SNEGSKA (reference sequence).

The rearrangement links TRBV4-1 to TRBJ2-7; 7 bases are shared with TRBD1. Looked up from germline, CDR1 is MGHRA and CDR2 is YSYEKL. With 4 bases clipped from V and 0 bases from J, the junction kept 9 bases outside the gene matches. The CDR3 is 16 amino acids. CDR3 in DNA: TGCGCCAGCAGCCCTCGACAGGGCCGAAGCTCCTACGAGCAGTACTTC. Translating it yields CASSPRQGRSSYEQYF.

This clonotype was counted a few times. J is TRBJ2-5 and V is TRBV27; no firm D call. The length of the CDR3 is 13 residues. Germline values: CDR1 MNHEY, CDR2 SMNVEV (reference sequence). Trimming took off 6 bases at V and 4 bases at J, with 12 bases between the two ends. For the CDR3, the DNA is TGTGCCAGCAGCCTCAGGTGGGGAGAGACCCAGTACTTC. Translating it yields CASSLRWGETQYF.

The table lists this clonotype with a few counts. The gene calls are TRBV15 and TRBJ1-5; tentative D call: TRBD1 (6 bases). Trimming removed 0 bases at V and 5 bases at J, with 11 bases between. Germline-derived CDR1 and CDR2 are LNHNV and YYDKDF (reference sequence). The CDR3 totals 15 residues. CDR3 bases: TGTGCCACCAGCAGAGACAGGGGTCTTGATCAGCCCCAGCATTTT. This translates into CATSRDRGLDQPQHF. Full variable domain (rest looked up from reference TRBV15 and TRBJ1-5): DAMVIQNPRYQVTQFGKPVTLSCSQTLNHNVMYWYQQKSSQAPKLLFHYYDKDFNNEADTPDNFQSRRPNTSFCFLDIRSPGLGDTAMYLCATSRDRGLDQPQHFGDGTRLSIL.

This clonotype was counted only a few times. The chain has TRBV20-1 and TRBJ2-1; 9 positions match TRBD2. With 3 bases clipped from V and 7 bases from J, the junction kept 10 bases outside the gene matches. This CDR3 has 15 amino acids. Germline assignment: CDR1 DFQATT and CDR2 SNEGSKA (reference sequence). The CDR3 bases are TGCAGTGCTAGTATTTTTGGGACTAGCCTAAATGAGCAGTTCTTC. It specifies CSASIFGTSLNEQFF.

The gene calls are TRBV20-1 and TRBJ2-2; the match to TRBD2 covers 11 bases. The V gene's germline CDR1 is DFQATT and CDR2 SNEGSKA (reference sequence). Trimming took 3 bases from V and 5 from J; bases not matched to a gene: 5. The CDR3 consists of 15 residues. The CDR3 sequence is CSASSGRAWTGELFF. CDR3 DNA: TGCAGTGCTAGTAGCGGGAGGGCCTGGACCGGGGAGCTGTTTTTT.

This chain links TRBV5-4 with TRBJ2-3; D call uncertain. Per the germline V gene, CDR1 is SGHNT and CDR2 is YYREEE (reference sequence). CDR3 size: 13 residues. Trimming stripped 1 base from V and 0 bases from J, with 3 bases between. The CDR3 loop reads CASSLPSTDTQYF. CDR3 bases: TGTGCCAGCAGCTTGCCTAGCACAGATACGCAGTATTTT.

This sequence joins TRBV9 and TRBJ2-5; 7 bases agree with TRBD2. The CDR3 spans 17 residues. V was clipped by 4 bases and J by 4 bases; unmatched bases: 16. Germline V gene sequence: CDR1 SGDLS, CDR2 YYNGEE. CDR3 residues: CASSPRGREAWGETQYF. Written as DNA, the CDR3 is TGTGCCAGCAGCCCCCGGGGTCGGGAGGCCTGGGGAGAGACCCAGTACTTC. Complete variable domain (other parts from reference TRBV9 and TRBJ2-5): DSGVTQTPKHLITATGQRVTLRCSPRSGDLSVYWYQQSLDQGLQFLIQYYNGEERAKGNILERFSAQQFPDLHSELNLSSLELGDSALYFCASSPRGREAWGETQYFGPGTRLLVL.

This rearrangement joins TRBV6-1 to TRBJ1-5, with TRBD1 identical over 7 bases. Germline CDR1 is MNHNS and CDR2 is SASEGT. The V and J ends lost 6 bases and 4 bases, in that order; junction bases with no gene match: 9. The CDR3 extends over 15 amino acids. The CDR3 loop reads CASREDRKSNQPQHF. The CDR3 DNA reads TGTGCCAGCAGAGAGGACAGGAAATCAAATCAGCCCCAGCATTTT.

The rearrangement links TRBV20-1 to TRBJ2-7, with 12 positions matching TRBD1. J gave up 4 bases and V 4 bases, and 14 bases lay outside the gene matches. This CDR3 spans 17 amino acids. In germline, CDR1 is DFQATT, CDR2 SNEGSKA (reference sequence). As DNA, the CDR3 is TGCAGTGCTAAAGCCGGGGGACAGGGGGCGGTGGGGTACGAGCAGTACTTC. This sequence encodes CSAKAGGQGAVGYEQYF.

The V gene is TRBV28, the J gene TRBJ2-3; D may be TRBD1 or TRBD2 (5 bases each). This CDR3 is 13 amino acids long. Trimming cost V 10 bases and J 1 base, with 12 bases left between them. The germline gives CDR1 MDHEN, CDR2 SYDVKM. The CDR3 DNA reads TGTGCCATCCGGGGACCCGGCACAGATACGCAGTATTTT. Its translation: CAIRGPGTDTQYF.

The rearrangement links TRBV10-3 to TRBJ1-2; 7 bases line up with TRBD1. The CDR3 runs to 15 residues. The V gene's germline CDR1 is ENHRY and CDR2 SYGVKD. V gave up 6 bases and J gave up 2 bases; unmatched junction bases: 9. CDR3 amino acids: CAISTGVSLNYGYTF. CDR3 in DNA: TGTGCCATCAGCACAGGGGTCTCTCTGAACTATGGCTACACCTTC.

This clonotype qualifies as medium-sized (0.01 to 0.1%). The V gene is TRBV28, the J gene TRBJ2-5, with D maybe TRBD1 (5 bases). The CDR3 has 16 residues. V was trimmed by 6 bases and J by 2 bases, leaving 19 bases between them. CDR1 and CDR2 from the germline V gene are MDHEN and SYDVKM. In DNA, the CDR3 is TGTGCCAGCAGAGGCCATTCAGGGCTCGGGCAAGAGACCCAGTACTTC. It specifies CASRGHSGLGQETQYF.

The rearrangement uses TRBV6-5 and TRBJ1-3, with D possibly TRBD1 on 5 matching bases. V was trimmed by 2 bases and J by 3 bases, leaving 11 bases between them. CDR1 is MNHEY and CDR2 is SVGAGI in the germline V gene. The CDR3 loop spans 15 amino acids. The CDR3 bases are TGTGCCAGCAGTTACCCCGGGACGGGTGGAAACACCATATATTTT. Its protein is CASSYPGTGGNTIYF.

The gene calls are TRBV20-1 and TRBJ2-1, with TRBD2 as a possible D gene (5 bases). CDR1 and CDR2 (germline): DFQATT, SNEGSKA (reference sequence). CDR3 length equals 15 residues. Trimming cost V 0 bases and J 1 base, with 10 bases left between them. The CDR3 sequence: CSARDRWESYNEQFF. Here the CDR3 DNA reads TGCAGTGCTAGAGATCGGTGGGAGTCCTACAATGAGCAGTTCTTC.